These 6 T cell receptor beta chains originate from one sample sequenced in a study of T cells after yellow fever vaccination. TCRdb itself ran the 5' RACE reads through MiXCR, one entry per CDR3 protein. This repertoire shows 450,000 to 600,000 distinct CDR3 sequences, about 13% found once; its top ten account for about an eighth. The specimen was PBMCs, collected on the day of the yellow fever booster vaccination. Receptor source: a man aged 30 to 39 who received the YFV17D yellow fever vaccine.

In this sample, this clonotype turned up a few times. The chain employs TRBV20-1 and TRBJ2-2; 11 positions match TRBD1. The CDR3 extends over 15 amino acids. CDR1 and CDR2 (germline): DFQATT, SNEGSKA (reference sequence). V shed 0 bases, J shed 7 bases, and the junction held 4 bases outside the gene matches. CDR3 residues: CSARDQGTGGGELFF. CDR3 nucleotides: TGCAGTGCTAGAGATCAGGGGACAGGGGGCGGGGAGCTGTTTTTT.

This chain connects TRBV4-3 to TRBJ1-6, with D possibly TRBD1 on 5 matching bases. The ends were cut back, 0 bases at V and 4 bases at J, with 10 bases in the middle. CDR3 size: 16 residues. The germline V gene has CDR1 LGHNA and CDR2 YSLEER. The DNA of the CDR3 is TGCGCCAGCAGCCAAGACGGGGACCTGTATAATTCACCCCTCCACTTT. Amino acids: CASSQDGDLYNSPLHF.

CDR3 bases: TGCAGCGTCGTTGGGACTAGCGGGAACCGGGGAGAGCTGTTTTTT. It yields the protein CSVVGTSGNRGELFF. V gene TRBV29-1 combines with J gene TRBJ2-2, with 13 bases fitting TRBD2. The germline V gene encodes CDR1 SQVTM and CDR2 ANQGSEA. V lost 6 bases and J lost 11; bases outside the gene matches: 12. The CDR3 is 15 residues long.

Only a few counts were recorded for this clonotype. The chain combines TRBV5-4 with TRBJ2-1, with D maybe TRBD1 (5 bases). Germline CDR1 reads SGHNT; CDR2 reads YYREEE (reference sequence). This CDR3 is 13 amino acids long. Trimming removed 2 bases from V and 9 bases from J, with 12 bases in between. CDR3: CASSLAGSSEQFF. As DNA, the CDR3 is TGTGCCAGCAGCTTAGCAGGGTCCAGTGAGCAGTTCTTC.

The V gene is TRBV6-2 or TRBV6-3, the J gene TRBJ2-5; D is ambiguous. Trimming stripped 1 base from V and 2 bases from J, with 8 bases between. This CDR3 contains 14 residues. Germline V gene lookup returns CDR1 MNHEY and CDR2 SVGEGT. The CDR3 reads CASSYYEKQETQYF. As DNA, the CDR3 is TGTGCCAGCAGTTACTACGAAAAACAAGAGACCCAGTACTTC.

This clonotype was seen a few times. CDR3 sequence (DNA): TGTGCCAGCAGCCAAGAAACAGGGGTAGACTCCTACGAGCAGTACTTC. Encoded protein: CASSQETGVDSYEQYF. This chain joins TRBV14 and TRBJ2-7, with 7 nucleotides matching TRBD1. Germline CDR1 is SGHDN and CDR2 is FVKESK. Trimming cost V 0 bases and J 0 bases; bases outside gene matches: 5. This CDR3 spans 16 amino acids.